This T cell receptor beta chain was sequenced during a study of blood T cell repertoires in COVID-19. On the study more broadly: Donors in the United States, Italy and Spain gave samples during acute or convalescent COVID-19.

Methods used by the authors: From reference gene primer amplification, estimates of nucleated cell counts were derived. The data were produced by immunoSEQ multiplex PCR, yet TCRdb's version contains in-frame clones alone and is incomplete. The V and J calls and the clone size are those of that table, but D and trimming were determined from the DNA. This sample has roughly 200,000 clones, with more than 75% found just once. A remark on this clone: The same CDR3 arises from other DNA sequences in this sample as well.

Trimming removed 0 bases at V and 5 bases at J, with 7 bases between. The V gene's germline CDR1 is SGHTA and CDR2 FQGNSA. CDR3 length: 13 amino acids. This TCR came from a woman of 80 years or more with acute or convalescent COVID-19. The chain combines TRBV7-2 with TRBJ2-5; no firm D call. The sequenced sample was peripheral blood. The CDR3 loop is CASSLARGETQYF. As DNA, the CDR3 is TGTGCCAGCAGCTTAGCGCGAGGTGAGACCCAGTACTTC. The full variable domain, in which reference TRBV7-2 and TRBJ2-5 provide the parts outside the CDR3, is GAGVSQSPSNKVTEKGKDVELRCDPISGHTALYWYRQSLGQGLEFLIYFQGNSAPDKSGLPSDRFSAERTGGSVSTLTIQRTQQEDSAVYLCASSLARGETQYFGPGTRLLVL.